Listed here are 11 T cell receptor beta chains from one sample, sequenced in a study of blood T cell repertoires in COVID-19. Produced via immunoSEQ multiplex PCR; TCRdb's table is partial and in-frame only. The table shows roughly 380,000 clones, with roughly 90% occurring only once. The sequencing sample was made of PBMCs or T cells enriched from blood (not recorded which). The receptors stem from a woman aged 25-40 years who had been exposed to COVID-19.

Here the CDR3 DNA reads TGTGCCAGCAGCGTAGGGGTGAGGGCTAGCGGAGACAATGAGCAGTTCTTC. This sequence encodes CASSVGVRASGDNEQFF. This sequence joins TRBV9 and TRBJ2-1; 7 nucleotides align to TRBD2. Trimming cost V 0 bases and J 5 bases; bases outside gene matches: 11. The CDR3 is 17 amino acids. Germline loops: CDR1 SGDLS, CDR2 YYNGEE.

The CDR3: CASSRDQGADYGYTF. The CDR3 nucleotides are TGTGCCAGCTCACGAGACCAGGGGGCAGATTATGGCTACACCTTC. The chain links TRBV18 to TRBJ1-2; TRBD1 matches 8 bases. The length of the CDR3 is 15 residues. J lost 5 bases, V lost 4 bases, and 9 bases had no gene match. Germline V gene sequence: CDR1 KGHSH, CDR2 LQKENI.

V is TRBV7-9 and J is TRBJ1-5; unclear D gene. The CDR3 has 15 residues. The V and J ends lost 5 bases and 3 bases respectively, with 14 bases between them. CDR1 is SEHNR, CDR2 FQNEAQ, per germline (reference sequence). The CDR3 region has the DNA TGTGCCAGCAGCACCTCCCTTTTAGACAATCAGCCCCAGCATTTT. Amino acids: CASSTSLLDNQPQHF. The variable domain in full, completed from reference TRBV7-9 and TRBJ1-5, reads DTGVSQNPRHKITKRGQNVTFRCDPISEHNRLYWYRQTLGQGPEFLTYFQNEAQLEKSRLLSDRFSAERPKGSFSTLEIQRTEQGDSAMYLCASSTSLLDNQPQHFGDGTRLSIL.

The sample holds one count of this clone. The V gene is TRBV28, the J gene TRBJ1-5; D perhaps matches TRBD1 (5 bases). Deletions cut 3 bases from V and 6 bases from J, with 9 bases between. The germline V gene encodes CDR1 MDHEN and CDR2 SYDVKM. The CDR3 consists of 13 residues. The CDR3 is CASSFGGFQPQHF. The CDR3 region has the DNA TGTGCCAGCAGTTTTGGGGGGTTTCAGCCCCAGCATTTT.

The V call is TRBV27, the J call TRBJ1-2; 9 bases match TRBD1. Germline V gives CDR1 MNHEY, CDR2 SMNVEV (reference sequence). The CDR3 runs 16 residues. V trimming: 5 bases; J trimming: 4 bases; junction bases outside the gene matches: 11. The CDR3 loop is CASSPLHRGPGYGYTF. CDR3 nucleotides: TGTGCCAGCAGTCCCCTACACAGGGGGCCTGGCTATGGCTACACCTTC.

V gene TRBV16 combines with J gene TRBJ1-2, with D perhaps matching TRBD1 (5 bases). The CDR3 has 15 amino acids. The ends were cut back, 2 bases at V and 9 bases at J, with 19 bases in the middle. Germline loops: CDR1 KGHSY, CDR2 FQNENV. The CDR3 spells CASSQRLTAQESYTF. DNA of the CDR3: TGTGCCAGCAGCCAAAGGCTGACAGCCCAAGAGAGCTACACCTTC.

The V and J genes are TRBV7-3 and TRBJ1-1; tentative D call: TRBD1 (6 bases). V lost 5 bases and J lost 6, with 13 bases in between. The V gene's germline CDR1 is SGHTA and CDR2 FQGTGA. CDR3 length: 13 residues. CDR3 sequence: CASSPRGRAEAFF. As DNA, the CDR3 is TGTGCCAGCAGCCCCAGGGGCAGGGCTGAAGCTTTCTTT.

This clone was counted a single time. The chain recombines TRBV19 with TRBJ1-5, with a possible D match to TRBD1 (5 bases). The germline CDR1 and CDR2 sequences are LNHDA and SQIVND (reference sequence). Between the trimmed V and J ends, which lost 3 bases and 6 bases, there was a span of 12 bases. This CDR3 region has 14 residues. The CDR3 sequence: CASSIGAGGQPQHF. As DNA, the CDR3 is TGTGCCAGTAGTATTGGGGCGGGAGGTCAGCCCCAGCATTTT.

The gene calls are TRBV4-1 and TRBJ1-1; 7 nucleotides align to TRBD1. The CDR3 has 14 residues. Per germline, CDR1 MGHRA and CDR2 YSYEKL. The J segment lost 4 bases and the V segment lost 3 bases, leaving 5 bases of the junction unmatched. CDR3 bases: TGCGCCAGCAGCCAGGCGACAGGGACCACTGAAGCTTTCTTT. Residues: CASSQATGTTEAFF.

The chain couples TRBV13 to TRBJ1-1; D is unresolved. This CDR3 spans 13 amino acids. Trimming took 5 bases from V and 11 from J, leaving 18 bases between them. Germline values: CDR1 PRHDT, CDR2 FYEKMQ (reference sequence). CDR3 in DNA: TGTGCCAGCAGCCCCCAGGCAGAGTGGGTCGCTTTCTTT. It translates to CASSPQAEWVAFF.

The V and J genes are TRBV15 and TRBJ2-7; 9 bases agree with TRBD1. CDR1 and CDR2 from the germline V gene are LNHNV and YYDKDF (reference sequence). The CDR3 contains 16 residues. V trimming: 5 bases; J trimming: 1 base; junction bases outside the gene matches: 9. The CDR3 is CATSGPDRGGSYEQYF. The CDR3 DNA is TGTGCCACCAGCGGACCGGACAGGGGAGGTTCCTACGAGCAGTACTTC.